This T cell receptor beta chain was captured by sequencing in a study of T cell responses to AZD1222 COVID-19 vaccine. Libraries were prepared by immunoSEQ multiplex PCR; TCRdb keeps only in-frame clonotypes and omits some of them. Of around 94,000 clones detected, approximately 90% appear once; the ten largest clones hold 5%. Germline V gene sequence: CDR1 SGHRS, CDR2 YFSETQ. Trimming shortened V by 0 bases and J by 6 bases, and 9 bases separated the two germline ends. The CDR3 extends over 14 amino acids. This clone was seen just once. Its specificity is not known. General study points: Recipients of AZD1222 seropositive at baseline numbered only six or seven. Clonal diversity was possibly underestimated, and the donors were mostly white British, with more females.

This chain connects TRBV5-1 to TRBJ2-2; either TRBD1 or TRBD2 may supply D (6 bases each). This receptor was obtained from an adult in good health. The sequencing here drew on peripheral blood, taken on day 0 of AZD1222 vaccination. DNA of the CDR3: TGCGCCAGCAGCTTGGCCGGGGGCTCCGGGGAGCTGTTTTTT. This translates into CASSLAGGSGELFF.